The 3 T cell receptor beta chains below come from one sample, sequenced in a study of cytomegalovirus exposure and HLA in healthy donors. The PCR had 60 Vbeta and 13 Jbeta primers. Sequenced by immunoSEQ multiplex PCR; TCRdb stores in-frame clones only, minus some. The data contain 100,000 to 140,000 clones, over 75% of them singletons. Sequenced: PBMCs. The receptors stem from a male donor in good health and CMV-seronegative.

Written as DNA, the CDR3 is TGTGCCAGCAGAATGGGGGACTTGAGCACAGATACGCAGTATTTT. This codes for CASRMGDLSTDTQYF. The genes are TRBV11-2 and TRBJ2-3, with D possibly being TRBD2 (6 bases). Germline V gene data show CDR1 as SGHAT and CDR2 as FQNNGV. The V end was cut by 6 bases, the J end by 0 bases, with 13 bases between. This CDR3 comprises 15 residues.

This clone was found a few times. This chain connects TRBV13 to TRBJ2-7; 10 nucleotides line up with TRBD2. Per germline, CDR1 PRHDT and CDR2 FYEKMQ (reference sequence). This CDR3 region has 18 residues. V lost 4 bases to trimming and J lost 3 bases; unmatched junction nucleotides: 15. This CDR3 is CASSSTSYLAGVDYEQYF. As DNA, the CDR3 is TGTGCCAGCAGCTCTACCTCTTATCTAGCGGGAGTCGACTACGAGCAGTACTTC. Together with reference TRBV13 and TRBJ2-7, the CDR3 gives the full variable domain: AAGVIQSPRHLIKEKRETATLKCYPIPRHDTVYWYQQGPGQDPQFLISFYEKMQSDKGSIPDRFSAQQFSDYHSELNMSSLELGDSALYFCASSSTSYLAGVDYEQYFGPGTRLTVT.

The chain couples TRBV28 to TRBJ2-1; 10 nucleotides line up with TRBD2. Germline lookup yields CDR1 MDHEN and CDR2 SYDVKM. Trimming at V came to 4 bases and at J to 8 bases, leaving 11 bases not matched to a gene. The CDR3 loop spans 16 amino acids. This CDR3 reads CASSWARTSGGDEQFF. DNA for the CDR3: TGTGCCAGCAGTTGGGCCCGGACTAGCGGAGGCGATGAGCAGTTCTTC.